This T cell receptor beta chain was sequenced for a study of shared clonotypes between healthy human individuals. CDR1 is LGHNA, CDR2 YSLEER, per germline. V was cut by 0 bases and J by 4 bases, with 6 bases left in between. The CDR3 runs 13 residues. The naive CD8 subset, CD45RO-negative cells positively selected for CCR7, excluded terminally differentiated effector memory CD45RA+ cells. Among the donors, all were Caucasian adults who lived in Nashville, Tennessee. Across several immunoSEQ plates, the genomic DNA of each subset was split evenly. Profiling relied on immunoSEQ multiplex PCR, and the TCRdb table lists in-frame clones only, not all of them. The sample contains about 2 million clones, just under 95% of which appear only once. Remarks on this clone: Other DNA sequences in this sample translate to the same CDR3.

The TCR originated in a man younger than 35 in good health. J is TRBJ2-5 and V is TRBV4-3; D not certain. The sample comprised naive CD8+ T cells sorted from blood. CDR3 DNA sequence: TGCGCCAGCAGCCAAGAAAGAGGAGAGACCCAGTACTTC. It codes for CASSQERGETQYF.